These T cell receptor beta chains were read from a single sample in a study of beta chain features in type 1 diabetes. The method was immunoSEQ multiplex PCR; TCRdb's version includes in-frame clones alone and lacks a portion of them. The table shows 300,000 to 350,000 clones, with 8% occurring only once. The material sequenced was central memory CD4+ T cells from blood. Every receptor here comes from a woman younger than 30 in good health. Both conserved end residues are trimmed from each CDR3.

v_gene	j_gene	CDR3aa
TRBV5-1	TRBJ2-7	ASSLGTNYYEQY
TRBV15	TRBJ2-7	ATSRVIRDEQY
TRBV6-6	TRBJ2-1	ASSSPEAYTNEQF
TRBV20-1	TRBJ2-7	SARDRRGGT
TRBV12-1	TRBJ2-7	ASRNEQY
TRBV29-1	TRBJ2-3	SVEARSGTGGKDTQY
TRBV11-2	TRBJ2-2	ASSLSSGELF
TRBV6-1	TRBJ2-4	ASSARVTQDPQY
TRBV14	TRBJ2-1	ASSQLSGNTLYNEQF
TRBV28	TRBJ2-1	ASSPSGGEPYNEQF
TRBV18	TRBJ1-4	ASSPGGEKLF
TRBV7-9	TRBJ2-1	ASSLAASGAYNEQF
TRBV19	TRBJ2-1	ASSTPLGVYNEQF
TRBV7-2	TRBJ1-1	ASSPTGGREAF
TRBV9	TRBJ2-2	ASAPGLAGRTGELF
TRBV28	TRBJ2-7	ASGQFSYEQY
TRBV27	TRBJ1-2	ASSPITTGGNYGYT
TRBV28	TRBJ2-7	ASSPNSNEQY
TRBV5-4	TRBJ1-1	ASSLGGRGNTEAF
TRBV28	TRBJ1-5	ASRRDSRSLGNQPQH
TRBV13	TRBJ2-1	ASSLGRWEGQSAEQF
TRBV28	TRBJ1-1	ASRQGAAEAF
TRBV29-1	TRBJ2-1	SVPPRLAGGADEQF
TRBV18	TRBJ2-7	ASSPTTSVREQY
TRBV7-2	TRBJ2-5	ASSLALSKETQY
TRBV6-1	TRBJ1-1	ASRLGQGNTEAF
TRBV27	TRBJ2-2	ASSPSSRELF
TRBV4-2	TRBJ1-2	ASSQGRGTGPNYGYT
TRBV16	TRBJ2-5	ASSQSYGAGETQY
TRBV4-2	TRBJ2-5	ASSQDEGVRTQY
TRBV29-1	TRBJ2-1	SVQRGRGWEAPTSYNEQF